These T cell receptor beta chains were read from a single sample in a study of shared clonotypes between healthy human individuals. Profiled with immunoSEQ multiplex PCR; TCRdb holds only in-frame clones, not every one. The sample lists about 530,000 clones, around 96% occurring once. The sample comprised naive CD4+ T cells sorted from blood. These receptors came from a woman aged 30 to 39 in good health. Each CDR3 is given with its conserved first and last residue. D genes are given only for firm matches. Not all rows give a size; the values are once, few, many and, for expanded clones, a class.

>16|TRBD2|TRBJ2-2|once|TRBV5-4
CASSIGLASDTGELFF
TGTGCCAGCAGCATAGGACTAGCGTCGGACACCGGGGAGCTGTTTTTT
>11|-|TRBJ1-1|-|TRBV11-2
CASSLGSKAFF
TGTGCCAGCAGCTTAGGGAGTAAAGCTTTCTTT
>15|TRBD2|TRBJ2-7|once|TRBV2
CASGGLAAISYEQYF
TGTGCCAGCGGCGGGCTAGCGGCGATCTCCTACGAGCAGTACTTC
>16|-|TRBJ2-2|-|TRBV5-1
CASSPTSGSNTGELFF
TGCGCCAGCAGCCCCACGAGCGGTTCGAACACCGGGGAGCTGTTTTTT
>13|-|TRBJ2-7|-|TRBV28
CASVGWGNYEQYF
TGTGCCAGCGTTGGGTGGGGTAACTACGAGCAGTACTTC
>15|TRBD2|TRBJ2-2|-|TRBV5-6
CASSLAGGRTGELFF
TGTGCCAGCAGCTTGGCGGGAGGGCGGACCGGGGAGCTGTTTTTT
>14|TRBD1|TRBJ2-7|-|TRBV6-1
CASSEPSDRYEQYF
TGTGCCAGCAGTGAACCCTCGGACAGGTACGAGCAGTACTTC
>14|-|TRBJ2-7|-|TRBV6-5
CASSPGTGTHEQYF
TGTGCCAGCAGTCCCGGCACAGGGACCCACGAGCAGTACTTC
>14|-|TRBJ2-1|-|TRBV28
CASSGSVLPNEQFF
TGTGCCAGCAGTGGTTCGGTGTTACCCAATGAGCAGTTCTTC
>16|-|TRBJ2-7|-|TRBV5-1
CASSLDLWGPSYEQYF
TGCGCCAGCAGCTTGGATTTGTGGGGTCCATCCTACGAGCAGTACTTC
>13|-|TRBJ1-4|-|TRBV28
CASQWGGNEKLFF
TGTGCCAGCCAATGGGGTGGGAATGAAAAACTGTTTTTT
>15|TRBD2|TRBJ2-5|-|TRBV29-1
CSVTRGLAVQETQYF
TGCAGCGTGACCCGGGGACTAGCGGTCCAAGAGACCCAGTACTTC
>13|-|TRBJ2-1|-|TRBV27
CASALALYNEQFF
TGTGCCAGTGCCCTAGCGCTTTACAATGAGCAGTTCTTC
>13|-|TRBJ1-4|-|TRBV5-1
CASSLGPNEKLFF
TGCGCCAGCAGCCTAGGACCGAATGAAAAACTGTTTTTT
>14|-|TRBJ2-3|-|TRBV7-3
CASSTGGLTDTQYF
TGTGCCAGCAGCACAGGAGGTCTCACAGATACGCAGTATTTT
>14|-|TRBJ1-1|once|TRBV6-5
CASSNPGHGTEAFF
TGTGCCAGCAGTAACCCCGGACACGGCACTGAAGCTTTCTTT